What follows is one T cell receptor (beta chain) and its context. What it recognizes is unknown. This CDR3 region has 14 residues. Germline CDR1 and CDR2: MNHNS and SASEGT. Trimming took 5 bases from V and 5 from J; bases not matched to a gene: 6. This entry belongs to a study of T cell repertoires in cytomegalovirus infection. Study at large: Shared public TCR beta signatures pointed to both CMV infection and a matching HLA type.

TCRdb redid the calling of the reads with MiXCR, one entry per CDR3 protein. The sample records approximately 200,000 distinct CDR3 sequences, 28% being singletons. Whole-study results and caveats: HLA-C-restricted CMV-specific TCR beta clonotypes prevailed in the ex vivo response. Identification of carriers of CMV plus the relevant HLA was performed using cumulative public TCR beta family frequency.

The V gene is TRBV6-1, the J gene TRBJ2-7; TRBD1 matches 10 bases. The sample consisted of PBMCs. The clonotype comes from a human donor in good health (CMV status not recorded). Some clones in this sample may be carry-over from other donors' samples. The chain's CDR3 is CASSYRDRGHEQYF. The CDR3 coding sequence is TGTGCCAGCAGTTACCGGGACAGGGGACACGAGCAGTACTTC.